This entry lists 13 T cell receptor beta chains sequenced from one sample in a study of cytomegalovirus exposure and HLA in healthy donors listed by TCRdb under 2017. The library was built by means of the immunoSEQ multiplex PCR assay. For the multiplex PCR, a mixture combining 60 forward primers for TCR Vbeta segments and 13 reverse primers for TCR Jbeta segments was used. Entries here come from immuneACCESS through TCRdb and include only in-frame sequences with V and J called. Some clones fail to appear in such tables; in the studies checked, an unresolved V gene covers under half of the shortfall, and the cause of the remainder is unknown. The sample data list 100,000 or so clones, and over 65% of these were observed just once. The ten largest clones take up about 7.5% of the sample. What was sequenced was PBMCs. Receptor source: a man aged 40-49 years in good health and CMV-seropositive.

This chain uses TRBV21-1 with TRBJ2-1; the tabulated D call, TRBD2, remains unverified against the DNA. TRBV21-1 has pseudogene status. The CDR3 has 15 residues. CDR3 residues: CASSISGWSYNEQFF. The CDR3 nucleotides are TGTGCCAGCAGCATTAGCGGGTGGTCCTACAATGAGCAGTTCTTC.

The rearrangement uses TRBV5-5 and TRBJ2-3; the match to TRBD1 covers 7 bases. The V segment lost 4 bases and the J segment 5 bases; nucleotides outside the gene matches: 13. The CDR3 consists of 16 residues. Germline V lookup: CDR1 SGHKS, CDR2 YYEKEE (reference sequence). CDR3 loop: CASSQLRDSELDTQYF. CDR3 in DNA: TGTGCCAGCAGCCAACTGAGGGACAGCGAACTAGATACGCAGTATTTT.

The genes are TRBV5-4 and TRBJ2-5; D gene uncertain. The CDR3 is 13 amino acids. Germline assignment: CDR1 SGHNT and CDR2 YYREEE (reference sequence). Trimming shortened V by 4 bases and J by 1 base, and 8 bases separated the two germline ends. DNA of the CDR3: TGTGCCAGCAGCCCGCGGCCCCAAGAGACCCAGTACTTC. Translating gives CASSPRPQETQYF.

CDR3 loop: CASSPIGSRYGYTF. CDR3 DNA: TGCGCCAGCAGCCCCATAGGGAGTAGATATGGCTACACCTTC. The V call is TRBV5-1, the J call TRBJ1-2; no definite D call. The CDR3 totals 14 residues. V dropped 4 bases and J dropped 5 bases, with 15 bases sitting between them. Germline CDR1 reads SGHRS; CDR2 reads YFSETQ.

The gene calls are TRBV11-2 and TRBJ2-7, with 7 bases matching TRBD1. Germline lookup yields CDR1 SGHAT and CDR2 FQNNGV. The V and J ends lost 4 bases and 4 bases, in that order; junction bases with no gene match: 10. The CDR3 has 15 residues. CDR3 amino acids: CASSWGPGQIYEQYF. CDR3 in DNA: TGTGCCAGCAGCTGGGGACCGGGACAGATTTACGAGCAGTACTTC.

This clone was picked up a small number of times. This chain links TRBV27 with TRBJ1-2, with 7 positions matching TRBD1. CDR3 length equals 15 residues. Trimming at V came to 5 bases and at J to 7 bases, leaving 13 bases not matched to a gene. Germline V gives CDR1 MNHEY, CDR2 SMNVEV (reference sequence). Here the CDR3 DNA reads TGTGCCAGCAGTAGAACAGGGGTGGTGGGTTCTGGCTACACCTTC. Protein product: CASSRTGVVGSGYTF.

The chain carries TRBV11-2 and TRBJ2-2; a weak D match, TRBD2 (5 bases). Germline V gives CDR1 SGHAT, CDR2 FQNNGV. The CDR3 sequence is 13 residues long. The germline V and J ends were trimmed by 5 bases and 13 bases, with 17 bases remaining between them. CDR3 region: CASSQDGTRGLFF. The CDR3 DNA is TGTGCCAGCAGCCAAGACGGAACCCGGGGGCTGTTTTTT.

This chain connects TRBV19 to TRBJ1-1; TRBD1 agrees at 9 bases. CDR1 LNHDA and CDR2 SQIVND come from the germline V gene (reference sequence). The CDR3 is 16 residues long. The V segment lost 3 bases and the J segment 4 bases; nucleotides outside the gene matches: 9. CDR3: CASSILRGQGGTEAFF. The CDR3 bases are TGTGCCAGTAGTATCCTCCGGGGACAGGGTGGCACTGAAGCTTTCTTT.

This chain links TRBV10-3 with TRBJ2-1, with D perhaps TRBD1 (5 bases). This CDR3 has 13 residues. Between the trimmed V and J ends, which lost 3 bases and 7 bases, there was a span of 10 bases. The germline V gene has CDR1 ENHRY and CDR2 SYGVKD. CDR3 sequence reads: CAISDRERNEQFF. The CDR3 nucleotides are TGTGCCATCAGTGACAGGGAAAGGAATGAGCAGTTCTTC.

The V and J genes are TRBV5-4 and TRBJ1-2; 8 nucleotides match TRBD1. Unmatched junction bases numbered 2, after V lost 0 bases and J lost 4 bases. The CDR3 sequence is 14 residues long. Germline values: CDR1 SGHNT, CDR2 YYREEE (reference sequence). CDR3 region: CASSLGTGPYGYTF. The CDR3 DNA is TGTGCCAGCAGCTTGGGGACAGGGCCCTATGGCTACACCTTC. The whole variable domain, remainder taken from reference TRBV5-4 and TRBJ1-2, is ETGVTQSPTHLIKTRGQQVTLRCSSQSGHNTVSWYQQALGQGPQFIFQYYREEENGRGNFPPRFSGLQFPNYSSELNVNALELDDSALYLCASSLGTGPYGYTFGSGTRLTVV.

V gene TRBV9 combines with J gene TRBJ1-1; D might be TRBD1 (5 bases). The CDR3 is made up of 13 amino acids. Trimming took off 3 bases at V and 1 base at J, with 7 bases between the two ends. Germline V gives CDR1 SGDLS, CDR2 YYNGEE. DNA for the CDR3: TGTGCCAGCAGCGCGACAGCGAACACTGAAGCTTTCTTT. Translating gives CASSATANTEAFF. The complete variable domain, with remaining parts taken from reference TRBV9 and TRBJ1-1, reads DSGVTQTPKHLITATGQRVTLRCSPRSGDLSVYWYQQSLDQGLQFLIQYYNGEERAKGNILERFSAQQFPDLHSELNLSSLELGDSALYFCASSATANTEAFFGQGTRLTVV.

The rearrangement joins TRBV19 to TRBJ2-1, with 8 bases identical to TRBD2. Germline V gene data show CDR1 as LNHDA and CDR2 as SQIVND (reference sequence). Losses at the gene ends were 1 base for V and 4 bases for J; bases not matched to a gene: 3. This CDR3 has 15 amino acids. CDR3 loop: CASSIVAGSYNEQFF. DNA for the CDR3: TGTGCCAGTAGTATAGTAGCGGGATCATACAATGAGCAGTTCTTC.

The J gene is TRBJ1-1, the V gene TRBV7-9, with a weak D call TRBD1 (6 bases). CDR3 length equals 13 residues. Germline-derived CDR1 and CDR2 are SEHNR and FQNEAQ (reference sequence). V gave up 5 bases and J gave up 1 base, with 8 bases separating them. The CDR3 nucleotides are TGTGCCAGCAGCATGACAGGGAACACTGAAGCTTTCTTT. This codes for CASSMTGNTEAFF.